Sequencing of this T cell receptor beta chain was carried out in a study of CD8 T cells in Susac syndrome. Reverse transcription of 0.5 to 1 ug RNA was performed with random hexamers. TCRdb processed the immunoSEQ multiplex PCR reads anew with MiXCR; each CDR3 protein has one entry. Of around 110,000 distinct CDR3 sequences listed, about 95% were seen once; the top ten hold about 0.28%. There are 12 residues in the CDR3. Trimming took off 8 bases at V and 0 bases at J, with 6 bases between the two ends. Germline V CDR1 and CDR2: MNHEY, SVGAGI. The receptor's source is a human donor with Susac syndrome. V gene TRBV6-5 combines with J gene TRBJ2-3; no firm D call. Sequencing was carried out using CD8+ T cells from PBMCs. This CDR3 is CASGPSTDTQYF. The CDR3 DNA follows: TGTGCCAGCGGACCTAGCACAGATACGCAGTATTTT.